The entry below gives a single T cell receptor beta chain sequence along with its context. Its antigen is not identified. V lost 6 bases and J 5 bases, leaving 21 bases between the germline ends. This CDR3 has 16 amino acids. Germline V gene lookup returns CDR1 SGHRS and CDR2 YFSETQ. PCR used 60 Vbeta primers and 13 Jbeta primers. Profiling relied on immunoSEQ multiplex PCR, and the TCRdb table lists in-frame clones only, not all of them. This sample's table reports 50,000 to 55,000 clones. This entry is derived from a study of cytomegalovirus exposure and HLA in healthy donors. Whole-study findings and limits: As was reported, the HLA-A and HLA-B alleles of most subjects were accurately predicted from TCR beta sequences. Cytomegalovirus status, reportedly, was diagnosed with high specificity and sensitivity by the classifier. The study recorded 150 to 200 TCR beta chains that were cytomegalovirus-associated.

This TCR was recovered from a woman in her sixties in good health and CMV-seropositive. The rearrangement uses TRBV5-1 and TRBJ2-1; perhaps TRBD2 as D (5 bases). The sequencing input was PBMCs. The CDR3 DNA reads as TGCGCCAGCACTCGAATCCCCACCGGGGAACACAATGAGCAGTTCTTC. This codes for CASTRIPTGEHNEQFF.